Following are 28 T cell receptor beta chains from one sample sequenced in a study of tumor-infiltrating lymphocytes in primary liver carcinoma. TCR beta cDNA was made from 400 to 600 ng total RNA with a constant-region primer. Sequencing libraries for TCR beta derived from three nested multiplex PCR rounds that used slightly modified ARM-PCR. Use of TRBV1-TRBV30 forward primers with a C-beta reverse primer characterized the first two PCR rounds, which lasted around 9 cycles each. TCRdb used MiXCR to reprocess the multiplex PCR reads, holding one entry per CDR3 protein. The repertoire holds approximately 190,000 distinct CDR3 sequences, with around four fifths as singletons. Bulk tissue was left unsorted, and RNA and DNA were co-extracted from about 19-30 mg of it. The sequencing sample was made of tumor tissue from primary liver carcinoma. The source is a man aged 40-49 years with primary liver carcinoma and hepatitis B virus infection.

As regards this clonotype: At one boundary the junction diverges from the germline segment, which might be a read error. DNA of the CDR3: TGTGTCAGCACCTATATAGGGAACACTGAAGCTTTCTTT. It is translated as CVSTYIGNTEAFF. The V and J genes are TRBV6-1 and TRBJ1-1; D remains unclear. Per the germline V gene, CDR1 is MNHNS and CDR2 is SASEGT. The CDR3 totals 13 residues.

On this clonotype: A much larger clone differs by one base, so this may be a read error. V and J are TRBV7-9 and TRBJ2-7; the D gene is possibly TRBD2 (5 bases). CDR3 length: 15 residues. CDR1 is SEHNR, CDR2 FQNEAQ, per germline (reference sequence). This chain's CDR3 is CASNLARNFVYEQYF. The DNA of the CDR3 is TGTGCCAGCAACTTAGCGAGAAATTTTGTCTACGAGCAGTACTTC.

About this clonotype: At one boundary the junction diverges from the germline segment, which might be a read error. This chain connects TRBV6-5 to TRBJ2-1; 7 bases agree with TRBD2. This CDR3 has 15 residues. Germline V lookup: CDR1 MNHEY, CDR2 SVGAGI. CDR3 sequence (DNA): TGTGCCAGCAGGTCCAGCGGGAAAGTCTACAATGAGCAATTCTTC. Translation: CASRSSGKVYNEQFF.

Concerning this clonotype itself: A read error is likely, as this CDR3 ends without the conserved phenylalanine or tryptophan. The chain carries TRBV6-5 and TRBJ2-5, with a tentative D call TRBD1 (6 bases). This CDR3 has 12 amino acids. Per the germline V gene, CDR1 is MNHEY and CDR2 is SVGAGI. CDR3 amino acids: CASSRGGETQYI. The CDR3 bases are TGTGCAAGCAGTAGAGGGGGAGAGACCCAGTACATC.

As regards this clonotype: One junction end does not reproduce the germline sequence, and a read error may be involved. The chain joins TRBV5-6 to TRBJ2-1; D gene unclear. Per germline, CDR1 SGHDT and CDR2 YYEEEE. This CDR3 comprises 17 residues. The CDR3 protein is CASRLGLGSSGCNEQFF. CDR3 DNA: TGTGCCAGCAGGTTGGGATTGGGCTCATCAGGATGCAATGAGCAGTTCTTC.

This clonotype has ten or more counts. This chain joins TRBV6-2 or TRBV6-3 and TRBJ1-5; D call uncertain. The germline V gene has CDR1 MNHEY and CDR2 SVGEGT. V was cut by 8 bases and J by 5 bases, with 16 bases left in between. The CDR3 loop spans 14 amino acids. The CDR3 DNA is TGTGCCAGCGGTGCCCGACGGAGAGATCAGCCCCAGCATTTT. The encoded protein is CASGARRRDQPQHF.

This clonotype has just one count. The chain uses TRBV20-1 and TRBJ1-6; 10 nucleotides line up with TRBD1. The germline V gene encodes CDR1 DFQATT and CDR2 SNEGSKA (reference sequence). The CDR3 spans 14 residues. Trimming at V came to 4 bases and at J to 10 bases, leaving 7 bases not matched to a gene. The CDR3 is CSATDRGLWSPLHF. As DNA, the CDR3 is TGCAGTGCTACAGACAGGGGGCTCTGGTCACCCCTCCACTTT.

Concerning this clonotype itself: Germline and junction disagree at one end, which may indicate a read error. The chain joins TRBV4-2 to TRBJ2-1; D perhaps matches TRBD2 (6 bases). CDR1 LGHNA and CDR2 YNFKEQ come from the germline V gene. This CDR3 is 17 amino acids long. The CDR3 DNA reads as TGTGCCAGCAGCCAAGATGGAGGGAAGGCACTCGACAATGAGCGGTTCTTC. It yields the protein CASSQDGGKALDNERFF.

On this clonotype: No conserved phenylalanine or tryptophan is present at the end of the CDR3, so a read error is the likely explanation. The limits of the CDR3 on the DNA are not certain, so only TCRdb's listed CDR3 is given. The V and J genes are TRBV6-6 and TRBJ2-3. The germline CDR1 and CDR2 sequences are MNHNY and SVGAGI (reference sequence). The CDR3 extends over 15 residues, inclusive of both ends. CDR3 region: CASARSLASTNTRYC.

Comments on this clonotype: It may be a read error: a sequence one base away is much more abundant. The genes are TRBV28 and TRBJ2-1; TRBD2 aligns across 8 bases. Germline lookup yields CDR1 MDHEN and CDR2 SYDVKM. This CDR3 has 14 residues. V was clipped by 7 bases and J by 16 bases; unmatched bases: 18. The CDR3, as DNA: TGTGCCAGCAAAGCATGGGCGGCGGGACTAGATGTATTCTTC. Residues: CASKAWAAGLDVFF.

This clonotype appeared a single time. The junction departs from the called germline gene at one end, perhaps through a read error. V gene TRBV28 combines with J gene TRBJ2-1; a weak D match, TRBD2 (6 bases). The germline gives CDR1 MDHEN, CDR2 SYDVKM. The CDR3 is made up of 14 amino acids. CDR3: CASGFTGEYSERFF. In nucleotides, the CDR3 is TGTGCCAGCGGTTTTACGGGAGAGTACAGTGAGCGGTTCTTC. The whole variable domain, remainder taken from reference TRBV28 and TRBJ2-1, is DVKVTQSSRYLVKRTGEKVFLECVQDMDHENMFWYRQDPGLGLRLIYFSYDVKMKEKGDIPEGYSVSREKKERFSLILESASTNQTSMYLCASGFTGEYSERFFGPGTRLTVL.

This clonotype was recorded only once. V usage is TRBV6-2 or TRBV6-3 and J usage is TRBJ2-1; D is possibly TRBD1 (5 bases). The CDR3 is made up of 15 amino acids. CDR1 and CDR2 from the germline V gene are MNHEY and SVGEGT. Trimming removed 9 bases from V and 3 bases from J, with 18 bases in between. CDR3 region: CARSLLDRGYNEQFF. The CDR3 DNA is TGTGCCAGGAGCTTACTCGACAGAGGCTACAATGAGCAGTTCTTC.

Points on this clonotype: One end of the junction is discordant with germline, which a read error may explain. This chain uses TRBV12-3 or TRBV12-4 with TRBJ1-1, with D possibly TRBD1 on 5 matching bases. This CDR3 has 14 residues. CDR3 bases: TGTGCCAGCATGACCTCCGCTTTAGGGACTGGAGCTTTCTTT. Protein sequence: CASMTSALGTGAFF.

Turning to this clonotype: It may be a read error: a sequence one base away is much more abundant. The CDR3 nucleotides are TGTGCCAGCAGTAACCTCGGGACTGGCCAAGAGATCCAGTACTTC. Translation gives CASSNLGTGQEIQYF. V gene TRBV28 combines with J gene TRBJ2-5; tentative D call: TRBD2 (6 bases). Germline loops: CDR1 MDHEN, CDR2 SYDVKM. The CDR3 runs 15 residues.

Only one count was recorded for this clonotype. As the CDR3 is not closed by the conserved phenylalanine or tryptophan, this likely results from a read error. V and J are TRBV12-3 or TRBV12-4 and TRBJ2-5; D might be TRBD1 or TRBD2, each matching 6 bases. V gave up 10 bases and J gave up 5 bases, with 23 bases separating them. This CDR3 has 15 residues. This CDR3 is CATAEVIGGLETQYL. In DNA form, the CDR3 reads TGTGCCACCGCAGAAGTGATAGGGGGGCTTGAGACCCAGTACCTC.

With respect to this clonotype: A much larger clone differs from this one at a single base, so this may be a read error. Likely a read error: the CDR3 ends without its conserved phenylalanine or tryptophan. DNA of the CDR3: TGCGCCAGCACCCGGGACGGAGCCTACGAGCAGTACCTC. It yields the protein CASTRDGAYEQYL. The rearrangement links TRBV5-1 to TRBJ2-7; TRBD1 or TRBD2 may be the D gene (5 bases each). CDR3 length equals 13 residues. Trimming shortened V by 6 bases and J by 2 bases, and 12 bases separated the two germline ends. Germline values: CDR1 SGHRS, CDR2 YFSETQ.

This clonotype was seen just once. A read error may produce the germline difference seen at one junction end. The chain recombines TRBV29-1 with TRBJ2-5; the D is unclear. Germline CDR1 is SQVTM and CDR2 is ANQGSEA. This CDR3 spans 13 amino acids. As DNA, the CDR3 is TGCATCGTTGAAACCTCGGTACAAGAGACTCAGTACTTC. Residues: CIVETSVQETQYF.

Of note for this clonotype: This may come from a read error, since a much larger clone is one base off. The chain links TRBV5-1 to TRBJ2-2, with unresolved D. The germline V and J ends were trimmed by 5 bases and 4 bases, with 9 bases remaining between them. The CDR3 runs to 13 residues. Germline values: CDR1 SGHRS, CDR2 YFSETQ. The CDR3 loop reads CASSRAITGELFF. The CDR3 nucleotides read TGCGCCAGCAGTCGCGCTATCACCGGGGAGCTGTTTTTT.

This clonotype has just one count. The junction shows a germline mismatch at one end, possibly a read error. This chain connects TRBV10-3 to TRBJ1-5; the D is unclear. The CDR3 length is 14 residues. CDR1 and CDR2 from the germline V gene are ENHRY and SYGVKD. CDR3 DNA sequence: TGTGCCAACAGTGAGGTATTCCAAGGTCAGCCCCAGCATTTT. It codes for CANSEVFQGQPQHF.

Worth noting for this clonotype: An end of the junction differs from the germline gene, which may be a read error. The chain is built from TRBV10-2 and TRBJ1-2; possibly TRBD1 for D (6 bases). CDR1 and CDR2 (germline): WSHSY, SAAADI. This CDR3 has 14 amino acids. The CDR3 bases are TGCGCCAGCAATGAACAGGGAGCAAACTATGGCTACATCTTC. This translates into CASNEQGANYGYIF.

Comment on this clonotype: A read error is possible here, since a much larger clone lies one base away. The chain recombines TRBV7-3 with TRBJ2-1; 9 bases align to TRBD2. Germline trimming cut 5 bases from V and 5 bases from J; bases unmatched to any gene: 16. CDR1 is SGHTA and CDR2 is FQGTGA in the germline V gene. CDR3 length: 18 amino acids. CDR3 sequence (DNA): TGTGCCAGCAGCAGAGGATACGCGGGACTAGCCACCAACAATGAGCAGTTCTTC. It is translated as CASSRGYAGLATNNEQFF.

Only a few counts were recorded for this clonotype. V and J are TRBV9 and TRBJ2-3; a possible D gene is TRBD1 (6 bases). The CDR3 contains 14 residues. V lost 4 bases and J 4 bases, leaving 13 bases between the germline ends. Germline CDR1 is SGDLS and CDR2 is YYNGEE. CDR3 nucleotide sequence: TGTGCCAGCAGCTATCAGACAGGTCCAGATACGCAGTATTTT. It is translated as CASSYQTGPDTQYF.

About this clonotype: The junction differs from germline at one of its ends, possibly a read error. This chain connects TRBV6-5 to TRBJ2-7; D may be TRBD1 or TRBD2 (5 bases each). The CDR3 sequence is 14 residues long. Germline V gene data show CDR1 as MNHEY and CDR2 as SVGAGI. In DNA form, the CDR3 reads TGTGCCAGCAGACCGACGGGGACCTCCTACGAGGAGTACTTC. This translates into CASRPTGTSYEEYF.

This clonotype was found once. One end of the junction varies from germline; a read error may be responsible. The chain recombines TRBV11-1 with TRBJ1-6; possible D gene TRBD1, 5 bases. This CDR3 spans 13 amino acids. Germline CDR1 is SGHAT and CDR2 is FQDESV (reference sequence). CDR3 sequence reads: CANIRARGSPFHF. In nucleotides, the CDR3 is TGTGCCAACATCAGGGCACGGGGATCACCCTTCCACTTT. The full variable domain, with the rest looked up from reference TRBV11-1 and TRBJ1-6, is EAEVAQSPRYKITEKSQAVAFWCDPISGHATLYWYRQILGQGPELLVQFQDESVVDDSQLPKDRFSAERLKGVDSTLKIQPAELGDSAMYLCANIRARGSPFHFGNGTRLTVT.

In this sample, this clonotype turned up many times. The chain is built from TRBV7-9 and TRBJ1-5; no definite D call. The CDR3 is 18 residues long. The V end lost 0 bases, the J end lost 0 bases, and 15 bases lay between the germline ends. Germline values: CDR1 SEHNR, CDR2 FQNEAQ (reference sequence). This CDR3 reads CASSLALGQDYSNQPQHF. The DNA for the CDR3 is TGTGCCAGCAGCTTAGCCCTTGGGCAAGATTATAGCAATCAGCCCCAGCATTTT.

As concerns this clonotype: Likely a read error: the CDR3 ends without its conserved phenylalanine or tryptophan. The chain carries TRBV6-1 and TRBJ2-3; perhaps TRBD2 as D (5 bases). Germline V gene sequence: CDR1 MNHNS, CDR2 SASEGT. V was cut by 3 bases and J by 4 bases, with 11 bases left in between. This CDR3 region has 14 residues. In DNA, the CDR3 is TGTGCCAGCAGTGACACTAGTGGGGCAGATACGCAGTATTCT. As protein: CASSDTSGADTQYS.

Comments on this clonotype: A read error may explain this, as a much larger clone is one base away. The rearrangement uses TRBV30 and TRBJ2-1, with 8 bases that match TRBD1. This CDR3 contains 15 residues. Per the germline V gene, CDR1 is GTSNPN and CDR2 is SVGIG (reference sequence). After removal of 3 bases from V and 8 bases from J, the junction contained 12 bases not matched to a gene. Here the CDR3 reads CAWSTGTGGLDEQFF. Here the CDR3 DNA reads TGTGCCTGGAGCACAGGGACAGGCGGACTGGATGAGCAGTTCTTC.

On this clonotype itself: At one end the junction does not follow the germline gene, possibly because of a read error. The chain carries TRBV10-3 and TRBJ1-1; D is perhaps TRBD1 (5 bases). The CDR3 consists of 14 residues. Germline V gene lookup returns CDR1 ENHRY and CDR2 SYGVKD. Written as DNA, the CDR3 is TGCGCCATCAGTTACGACAGCGTGAACACTGATGCTTTCTTT. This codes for CAISYDSVNTDAFF.